The table lists the clone carrying this T cell receptor beta chain with many counts. Its antigen remains unknown. The data stem from a study of response to subunit inactivated influenza vaccine. Study-wide results and caveats: Authors proposed each seasonal influenza vaccination draws in few new T cells.

V lost 3 bases to trimming and J lost 7 bases, with 10 bases between them. There are 12 residues in the CDR3. Per germline, CDR1 DFQATT and CDR2 SNEGSKA (reference sequence). TCRdb called the RT-PCR reads again in MiXCR, with one record for every CDR3 protein. The profile shows around 490,000 distinct CDR3 sequences, roughly 8.2% of them singletons. This sample comprised PBMCs from blood, obtained around 25 months after vaccination. The rearrangement links TRBV20-1 to TRBJ1-5; D is possibly TRBD1 (5 bases). The clonotype comes from a man aged 45 to 75 who received an inactivated influenza vaccine. The CDR3, as DNA: TGCAGTGCTAGTATGGGGGGGCAGCCCCAGCATTTT. Amino acid sequence: CSASMGGQPQHF.